A selection of T cell receptor beta chains follows, all from one sample in a study of CD8+ T cells in alopecia areata. Some clones are missing from TCRdb's copy, which holds only in-frame ones; the method was immunoSEQ multiplex PCR. The sample holds roughly 150,000 clones, roughly 50% seen once. Source: CD8+ T cells sorted from blood, taken at week 4, from a patient treated with tofacitinib. The receptors here all came from a human donor with alopecia areata. Both conserved end residues are part of each CDR3. The D gene is left open where the match is weak. Some rows have no size entry. The others give once, few or many, or a class for an expanded clone.

v_gene	abundance	len	d_gene	j_gene	CDR3nt	CDR3aa
TRBV7-9	NA	14	TRBD1	TRBJ2-7	TGTGCCAGCAGCTTTTCGGGCAGGGGGAACGAGCAGTACTTC	CASSFSGRGNEQYF
TRBV6-4	NA	16	TRBD1	TRBJ2-1	TGTGCCAGCAGTGACTCCGGACAGGTAAACTACAATGAGCAGTTCTTC	CASSDSGQVNYNEQFF
TRBV10-2	few	10	NA	TRBJ2-5	TGCGCCAGCAGTGACGGGACCCAGTACTTC	CASSDGTQYF
TRBV27	NA	15	TRBD1	TRBJ1-2	TGTGCCAGCAGCACTGGGACAGGGATATGGTATGGCTACACCTTC	CASSTGTGIWYGYTF
TRBV23-1	few	18	NA	TRBJ2-6	TGCGCCAGCAGTCAATTAAGACCTCCGGCGCCTGGGGCCAACGTCCTGACTTTC	CASSQLRPPAPGANVLTF
TRBV10-3	NA	15	TRBD2	TRBJ2-3	TGTGCCATCCTCAACGCTAGCGGGGACCCAGATACGCAGTATTTT	CAILNASGDPDTQYF
TRBV7-8	NA	16	NA	TRBJ2-3	TGTGCCAGCAGCTTAGGATCGGCGGACCCCACAGATACGCAGTATTTT	CASSLGSADPTDTQYF
TRBV13	NA	13	TRBD1	TRBJ2-3	TGTGCCAGCAGCTTAGAGGGGGCGAATACGCAGTATTTT	CASSLEGANTQYF
TRBV4-1	NA	12	NA	TRBJ1-6	TGCGCCAGCAGTCCCGTTCGCGGGACCCTCTTATTT	CASSPVRGTLLF
TRBV27	NA	15	NA	TRBJ1-5	TGTGCCAGCAGTCCCTCGGACGGGAGGAGAGAGCCCCAGCATTTT	CASSPSDGRREPQHF
TRBV7-9	NA	14	TRBD2	TRBJ2-1	TGTGCCAGCGACCTTGCGGGGGGGAACAATGAGCAGTTCTTC	CASDLAGGNNEQFF
TRBV18	many	16	TRBD1	TRBJ2-1	TGTGCCAGCTCACCGCGATTCGGGACAGGGGTCAATGAGCAGTTCTTC	CASSPRFGTGVNEQFF
TRBV27	NA	13	NA	TRBJ1-1	TGTGCCAGCAGCCATCTGGGGAACACTGAAGCTTTCTTT	CASSHLGNTEAFF
TRBV13	NA	16	TRBD2	TRBJ2-3	TGTGCCAGCAGCTTCTTTCTAGCGGGGAACACAGATACGCAGTATTTT	CASSFFLAGNTDTQYF
TRBV30	NA	16	NA	TRBJ1-1	TGTGCCTGGAGTGCACAGGATCCCTGGGCGAACACTGAAGCTTTCTTT	CAWSAQDPWANTEAFF
TRBV15	NA	14	NA	TRBJ2-3	TGTGCCATAGACACAGGCCGCTACACAGATACGCAGTATTTT	CAIDTGRYTDTQYF
TRBV9	NA	13	NA	TRBJ2-2	TGTGCCAGCAGCGTAGTGGAAACCGGGGAGCTGTTTTTT	CASSVVETGELFF
TRBV29-1	NA	13	TRBD1	TRBJ2-7	TGCAGCGTTGAAGGGGACAGGGCCAACGAGCAGTACTTC	CSVEGDRANEQYF
TRBV27	NA	13	NA	TRBJ1-1	TGTGCCAGCAGTCTGGACAGGAACACTGAAGCTTTCTTT	CASSLDRNTEAFF
TRBV5-6	NA	13	NA	TRBJ1-1	TGTGCCAGCATAGCCCCGGGAGGCACTGAAGCTTTCTTT	CASIAPGGTEAFF
TRBV5-1	NA	15	TRBD1	TRBJ2-5	TGCGCCAGCAGTTCCAGGGGACAGCCCCTGGAGACCCAGTACTTC	CASSSRGQPLETQYF
TRBV7-2	NA	12	NA	TRBJ1-1	TGTGCCAGCAGCTTAGGCAGGGTCGAAGCTTTCTTT	CASSLGRVEAFF
TRBV4-3	few	15	TRBD1	TRBJ2-1	TGCGCCAGCAGCCAACTGACAGGGAAAGTGGATGAGCAGTTCTTC	CASSQLTGKVDEQFF
TRBV6-5	few	12	TRBD1	TRBJ2-1	TGTGCCAGCAGCTCGGGACAGGTCGGGTGGTTCTTC	CASSSGQVGWFF
TRBV7-9	few	13	NA	TRBJ2-7	TGTGCCAGCAGCCCCGAAGATGACAACGAGCAGTACTTC	CASSPEDDNEQYF
TRBV5-6	NA	13	NA	TRBJ1-1	TGTGCCAGCAGCCTCTCCGAGGGCACTGAAGCTTTCTTT	CASSLSEGTEAFF
TRBV11-1	NA	15	NA	TRBJ2-7	TGTGCCAGCAGCTTAGCGCTAGGCTCCTCCTACGAGCAGTACTTC	CASSLALGSSYEQYF
TRBV30	once	12	NA	TRBJ2-2	TGTGCCTGGAGCGGGAGAACCGGGGAGCTGTTTTTT	CAWSGRTGELFF
TRBV7-9	NA	13	TRBD1	TRBJ1-1	TGTGCCAGCAGAGGGGGTACAGGGGGCGAAGCTTTCTTT	CASRGGTGGEAFF
TRBV7-2	NA	16	NA	TRBJ1-6	TGTGCCAGCAGCTTAGCTCTCACAGGGATTAATTCACCCCTCCACTTT	CASSLALTGINSPLHF
TRBV27	NA	16	NA	TRBJ2-3	TGTGCCAGCAGTTTTGGACCGGGACAAGGCACAGATACGCAGTATTTT	CASSFGPGQGTDTQYF
TRBV29-1	NA	14	TRBD1	TRBJ2-7	TGCAGCACGGTGGGGACAGGGGATACGGACGAGCAGTACTTC	CSTVGTGDTDEQYF
TRBV5-4	once	17	TRBD1	TRBJ2-1	TGTGCCAGCAGCTTGGCCGGGACAGGCGCTACCTACAATGAGCAGTTCTTC	CASSLAGTGATYNEQFF
TRBV5-6	once	15	TRBD1	TRBJ2-1	TGTGCCAGCAGCTGGGGGACAGGGCCATCAAGTGAGCAGTTCTTC	CASSWGTGPSSEQFF
TRBV30	NA	14	NA	TRBJ2-7	TGTGCCTGGAGTGTACCCAGGGATCGATACGAGCAGTACTTC	CAWSVPRDRYEQYF
TRBV29-1	NA	13	TRBD1	TRBJ2-7	TGCAGCGTTCCGGGACAGGCCTCCTACGAGCAGTACTTC	CSVPGQASYEQYF
TRBV27	NA	15	TRBD2	TRBJ2-1	TGTGCCAGCAGTCCATTAGCGGGGGGGCCCGATGAGCAGTTCTTC	CASSPLAGGPDEQFF
TRBV6-6	NA	13	TRBD1	TRBJ1-6	TGTGCCGGCGGCCGACAGGGGAATTCACCCCTCCACTTT	CAGGRQGNSPLHF
TRBV7-9	NA	15	NA	TRBJ2-6	TGTGCCAGCAGCGCTGTCGGAACTGGGGCCAACGTCCTGACTTTC	CASSAVGTGANVLTF
TRBV4-1	NA	16	TRBD1	TRBJ1-1	TGCGCCAGCAGCCATTCTATACCGGGACAGTACACTGAAGCTTTCTTT	CASSHSIPGQYTEAFF
TRBV30	few	15	TRBD2	TRBJ2-1	TGTGCCTGGAGATGGTTTGCGGGGGGAGACAATGAGCAGTTCTTC	CAWRWFAGGDNEQFF
TRBV4-3	NA	15	NA	TRBJ2-7	TGCGCCAGCAGCCAAGGTAGGGCCAGCTCCTACGAGCAGTACTTC	CASSQGRASSYEQYF
TRBV10-3	NA	15	NA	TRBJ2-5	TGTGCCATCAGTGAGTTAGTAGGCAGTCAAGAGACCCAGTACTTC	CAISELVGSQETQYF
TRBV5-6	few	11	NA	TRBJ1-1	TGTGCCAGCAGCTTTCTGTCAGAAGCTTTCTTT	CASSFLSEAFF
TRBV29-1	few	15	NA	TRBJ2-5	TGCAGCGTTGGAGGTTGGAGGGGTCAGGAGGAGACCCAGTACTTC	CSVGGWRGQEETQYF